This note documents a single T cell receptor beta chain sequence. Its antigen remains unidentified. The data derive from a study of cytomegalovirus exposure and HLA in healthy donors. Overall study: Early released data had around 79 million unique TCRs, all coming from HLA-typed donors. Findings of the study overall: No immune exposure information besides CMV serostatus was available.

CDR1 MDHEN and CDR2 SYDVKM come from the germline V gene. Trimming removed 7 bases from V and 4 bases from J, with 10 bases in between. The CDR3 consists of 12 residues. PCR was performed using 60 Vbeta and 13 Jbeta primers. Assay used: immunoSEQ multiplex PCR; TCRdb lists only in-frame clones, some missing. The sample consists of more than 95,000 clones, over 65% of them appearing once. The sequenced sample consisted of PBMCs. The rearrangement joins TRBV28 to TRBJ1-2, with D possibly TRBD1 on 6 matching bases. This receptor was taken from a woman aged 40 to 49 in good health and CMV-seronegative. CDR3 sequence (DNA): TGTGCCAGCACTCCAGGGGCCTATGGCTACACCTTC. Its translation is CASTPGAYGYTF.